A selection of T cell receptor beta chains follows, all from one sample in a study of graft-versus-host responses after intestinal transplantation. Data came from immunoSEQ multiplex PCR; TCRdb stores just in-frame clones and leaves some out. Found here are tens of thousands of clones, 70% to 85% of them singletons; the top ten hold about 0.43%. These receptors' targets are unknown. Sequencing used unstimulated CD4+ T cells sorted from spleen or lymph node cells, obtained before transplant. The receptor source for this set is a human donor who was the organ donor for an intestinal transplant. Each CDR3 is given with its conserved first and last residue. The D gene is left open where the match is weak.

d_call j_call v_call cdr3_aa
- TRBJ1-2 TRBV11-2 CASSRRPYGYTF
- TRBJ2-2 TRBV5-4 CASSPPGGHANTGELFF
TRBD2 TRBJ2-7 TRBV10-1 CASSGAGGPNEQYF
- TRBJ2-2 TRBV5-1 CASSLSSNTGELFF
- TRBJ1-3 TRBV9 CASSAAPPRGTIYF
TRBD1 TRBJ1-4 TRBV4-1 CASSQENPGTGRSEKLFF
- TRBJ2-7 TRBV19 CASSAGTSYEQYF
- TRBJ1-6 TRBV2 CASILGGRDNSPLHF
TRBD1 TRBJ2-1 TRBV7-9 CASRSDRGRYNEQFF
TRBD2 TRBJ2-7 TRBV19 CASSRTSSYEQYF
- TRBJ1-2 TRBV30 CAWNWQGYYGYTF
- TRBJ1-1 TRBV10-3 CAISEYRGSGTEAFF
TRBD1 TRBJ1-3 TRBV15 CATSSRGGTVGNTIYF
- TRBJ2-7 TRBV7-6 CASSLCPLKASQYF
- TRBJ1-2 TRBV5-6 CASSLVSGTNYGYTF
TRBD2 TRBJ2-3 TRBV7-2 CASSFLLAGGTDTQYF
- TRBJ2-7 TRBV10-1 CASSFSSYEQYF
- TRBJ2-1 TRBV7-9 CASSFGGPLSYNEQFF
TRBD1 TRBJ2-3 TRBV18 CASSPNLPGQGGTDTQYF
TRBD1 TRBJ1-1 TRBV11-1 CATTPWDRGRAFF
- TRBJ2-1 TRBV27 CASRTLARRFYNEQFF
- TRBJ2-7 TRBV11-3 CASSLGPLYEQYF